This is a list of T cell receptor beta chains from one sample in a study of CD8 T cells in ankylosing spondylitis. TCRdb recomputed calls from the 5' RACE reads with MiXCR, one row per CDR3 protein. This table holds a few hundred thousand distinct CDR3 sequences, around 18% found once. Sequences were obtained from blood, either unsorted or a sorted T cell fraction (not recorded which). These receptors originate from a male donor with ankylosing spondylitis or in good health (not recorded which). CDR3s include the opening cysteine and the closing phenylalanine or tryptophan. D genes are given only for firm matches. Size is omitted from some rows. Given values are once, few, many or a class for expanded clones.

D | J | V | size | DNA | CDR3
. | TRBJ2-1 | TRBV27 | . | TGTGCCAGCAGTCCCCCCCCAGGTCTCAGCTCCTACAATGAGCAGTTCTTC | CASSPPPGLSSYNEQFF
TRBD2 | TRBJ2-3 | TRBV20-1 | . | TGCAGTGCTCGAGGACGGGGGGTTACGGATACGCAGTATTTT | CSARGRGVTDTQYF
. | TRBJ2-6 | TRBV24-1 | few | TGTGCCACCAGTCTCGCTGGGGCCAACGTCCTGACTTTC | CATSLAGANVLTF
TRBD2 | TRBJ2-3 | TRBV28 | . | TGTGCCAGCGCCCCGGGGGGGCTTGCAGATACGCAGTATTTT | CASAPGGLADTQYF
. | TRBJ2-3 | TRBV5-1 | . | TGCGCCAGCGGACCTCGTAGCACAGATACGCAGTATTTT | CASGPRSTDTQYF
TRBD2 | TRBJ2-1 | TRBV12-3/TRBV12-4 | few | TGTGCCAGCAGTTTGAGGACTAGCGGAAATGAGCAGTTCTTC | CASSLRTSGNEQFF
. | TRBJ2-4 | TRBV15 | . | TGTGCCACCAGCAGCCAGGGCGAGGCCAAAAACATTCAGTACTTC | CATSSQGEAKNIQYF
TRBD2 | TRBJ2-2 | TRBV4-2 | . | TGTGCCAGCAGCCAGGGACTAGCGGGAAGCACCGGGGAGCTGTTTTTT | CASSQGLAGSTGELFF
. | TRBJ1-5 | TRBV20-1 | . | TGCAGTGCCCAGAGGGGCAGACAAGAAAATCAGCCCCAGCATTTT | CSAQRGRQENQPQHF
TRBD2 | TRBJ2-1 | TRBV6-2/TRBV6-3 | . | TGTGCCAGCGGTTACGGACTAGCGGGCGACAATGAGCAGTTCTTC | CASGYGLAGDNEQFF
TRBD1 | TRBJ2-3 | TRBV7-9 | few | TGTGCCAGCAGCCGTGTACAGGGGAGCACAGATACGCAGTATTTT | CASSRVQGSTDTQYF
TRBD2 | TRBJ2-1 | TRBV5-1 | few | TGCGCCAGCAGCTTGCTGGGACTAGCGGGAGGGAGCTCCTACAATGAGCAGTTCTTC | CASSLLGLAGGSSYNEQFF
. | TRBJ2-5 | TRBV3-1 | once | TGTGTCAGCAGCCAAGTTACGTTTCCAGAGACCCAGTACTTC | CVSSQVTFPETQYF
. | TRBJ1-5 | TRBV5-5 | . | TGTGCCAGCAGCTTGCTATCCCAGGTCAATCAGCCCCAGCATTTT | CASSLLSQVNQPQHF
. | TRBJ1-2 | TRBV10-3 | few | TGTGCCATCGGGTACAGACCTATCTATGGCTACACCTTC | CAIGYRPIYGYTF
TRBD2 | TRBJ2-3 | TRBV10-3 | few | TGTGCCATCAGTGCTCAGGCGGGGGATCCAGATACGCAGTATTTT | CAISAQAGDPDTQYF
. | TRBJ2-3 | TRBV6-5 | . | TGTGCCAGCAGTTACGGGGGGCCTGTTGGTTCAGATACGCAGTATTTT | CASSYGGPVGSDTQYF
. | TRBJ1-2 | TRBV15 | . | TGTGCCACCAGCGCAACAGGTCTCGGCTATGGCTACACCTTC | CATSATGLGYGYTF
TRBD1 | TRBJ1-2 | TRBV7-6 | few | TGTGCCAGCAGCCCCGTCCGGGGGACAGATAATGGCTACACCTTC | CASSPVRGTDNGYTF
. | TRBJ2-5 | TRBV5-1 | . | TGCGCCAGCAGCCGAAGGCAAGAGACCCAGTACTTC | CASSRRQETQYF
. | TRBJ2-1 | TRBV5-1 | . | TGCGCCAGCAGCTTGAGGAGAACTGAGCAGTTCTTC | CASSLRRTEQFF
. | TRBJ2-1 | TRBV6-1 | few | TGTGCCAGCAGTCAACAGAGGGGGGGTGAGCAGTTCTTC | CASSQQRGGEQFF
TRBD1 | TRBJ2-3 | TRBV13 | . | TGTGCCAGCAGCCGACAATGGGACAGGCAGTATTTT | CASSRQWDRQYF
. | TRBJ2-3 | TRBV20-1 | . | TGCAGTGCCGCCAACAGGGATGGCACAGATACGCAGTATTTT | CSAANRDGTDTQYF
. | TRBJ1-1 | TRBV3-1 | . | TGTGCCAGCAGCCAGGGAGTGTTGGTCTTT | CASSQGVLVF
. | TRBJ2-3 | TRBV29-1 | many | TGCAGCGTTGAAGATTGGGCTAGGATAGGCACAGATACGCAGTATTTT | CSVEDWARIGTDTQYF
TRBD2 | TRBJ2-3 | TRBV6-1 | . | TGTGCCAGCACCCTGACAGGGGAAAGCGGGAGGGCCAGGGCAGATACGCAGTATTTT | CASTLTGESGRARADTQYF
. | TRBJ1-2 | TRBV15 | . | TGTGCCACCAGCAGAGTCACCATAGCGGGAGACTATGGCTACACCTTC | CATSRVTIAGDYGYTF
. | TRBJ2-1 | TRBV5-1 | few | TGCGCCAGCAGCTCAGCCGTCGGCGAATTAAATGAGCAGTTCTTC | CASSSAVGELNEQFF
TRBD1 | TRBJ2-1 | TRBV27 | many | TGTGCCAGCAGTTTAGCCAGGGGGCTTCTGAATGAGCAGTTCTTC | CASSLARGLLNEQFF
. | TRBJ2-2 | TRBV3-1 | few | TGTGCCAGCAGCCAAGCGGCGGCTCGTGGGGAGCTGTTTTTT | CASSQAAARGELFF
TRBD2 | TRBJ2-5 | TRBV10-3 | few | TGTGCCATCAGTGAGTCAAAAGCGGGGGGCCTACAAGAGACCCAGTACTTC | CAISESKAGGLQETQYF
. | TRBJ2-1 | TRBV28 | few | TGTGCCAGCAGTCCAAACGCGGGGAGATCCTACAATGAGCAGTTCTTC | CASSPNAGRSYNEQFF
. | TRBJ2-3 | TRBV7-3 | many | TGTGCCAGCAGCTTAACTCTGAACAGGGCCAATCGAGATACGCAGTATTTT | CASSLTLNRANRDTQYF
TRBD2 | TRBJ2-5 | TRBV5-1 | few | TGCGCCAGCAGCCGGACTAGCGGGACTGAGACCCAGTACTTC | CASSRTSGTETQYF
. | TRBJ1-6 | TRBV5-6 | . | TGTGCCAGCAGCTTGGCAGGGTACAATTCACCCCTCCACTTT | CASSLAGYNSPLHF
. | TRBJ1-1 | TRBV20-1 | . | TGCAGTGCTTTGCGGGGGTCCAGTAACACTGAAGCTTTCTTT | CSALRGSSNTEAFF
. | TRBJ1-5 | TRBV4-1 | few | TGCGCCAGCAGCCAAAACAGGGTTGACAATCAGCCCCAGCATTTT | CASSQNRVDNQPQHF
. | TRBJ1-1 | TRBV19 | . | TGTGCCAGTAGTACCCTACAAAGGGCTGAAGCTTTCTTT | CASSTLQRAEAFF
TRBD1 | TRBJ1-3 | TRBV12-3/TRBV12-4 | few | TGTGCCAGCAGTTGGGACAGCCCTCTAAACACCATATATTTT | CASSWDSPLNTIYF
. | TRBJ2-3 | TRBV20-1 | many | TGCAGTGCTAGTGACCGGTACGGCAACACAGATACGCAGTATTTT | CSASDRYGNTDTQYF
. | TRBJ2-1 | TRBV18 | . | TGTGCCAGCTCACCACCGAATCTCTCCTACAATGAGCAGTTCTTC | CASSPPNLSYNEQFF